Listed below are T cell receptor beta chains from one sample, sequenced in a study of blood T cells in healthy people across ages. TCRdb passed the 5' RACE reads through MiXCR, listing each CDR3 protein once. The sample has approximately 730,000 distinct CDR3 sequences; roughly 47% are singletons. Sequencing was performed on blood. These receptors all stem from a woman aged 60-75 years in good health. CDR3s include the opening cysteine and the closing phenylalanine or tryptophan. D genes are given only for firm matches. The listing skips clone size in some rows; elsewhere it reads once, few, many or a size class.

j_gene | v_gene | abundance | d_gene | CDR3aa | CDR3nt
TRBJ2-7 | TRBV7-9 | few | - | CASSYAGLTPSSYEQYF | TGTGCCAGCAGCTACGCAGGTTTGACTCCGAGCTCCTACGAGCAGTACTTC
TRBJ1-2 | TRBV3-1 | - | - | CASSQESSVGAYGYNF | TGTGCCAGCAGCCAAGAGTCTTCTGTGGGGGCATATGGCTACAACTTC
TRBJ2-3 | TRBV11-3 | many | - | CASSLGPVTDTQYF | TGTGCCAGCAGCTTAGGCCCAGTCACAGATACGCAGTATTTT
TRBJ2-7 | TRBV5-1 | - | - | CASSYTRDFRDYEQYF | TGCGCCAGCAGCTACACCCGAGACTTCAGAGACTACGAGCAGTACTTC
TRBJ1-1 | TRBV25-1 | - | - | CASRALGFQEAEAFF | TGTGCCAGCAGGGCATTGGGATTTCAGGAGGCTGAAGCTTTCTTT
TRBJ2-7 | TRBV28 | - | - | CAMRRDGAHEQYF | TGTGCCATGCGCCGGGACGGAGCCCACGAGCAGTACTTC
TRBJ1-5 | TRBV9 | - | - | CASSPRGEWNQPQHF | TGTGCCAGCAGCCCAAGGGGGGAGTGGAATCAGCCCCAGCATTTT
TRBJ2-4 | TRBV7-3 | few | TRBD1 | CASSSDRGREQYF | TGTGCCAGCAGCTCGGACAGGGGACGGGAGCAGTACTTC
TRBJ2-7 | TRBV4-3 | - | TRBD2 | CASSQTGIQREINEQYF | TGCGCCAGCAGCCAAACAGGGATCCAGCGGGAGATCAATGAGCAGTACTTC
TRBJ2-5 | TRBV2 | - | - | CASSGEMGETQYF | TGTGCCAGCAGTGGTGAGATGGGAGAGACCCAGTACTTC
TRBJ2-1 | TRBV20-1 | - | - | CSARDPSADEQFF | TGCAGTGCTCGGGACCCCTCGGCCGATGAGCAGTTCTTC
TRBJ2-1 | TRBV6-5 | - | TRBD2 | CATGTSTYNEQFF | TGTGCCACCGGGACTAGCACCTACAATGAGCAGTTCTTC
TRBJ2-7 | TRBV6-2/TRBV6-3 | - | TRBD2 | CASSGGTIGVSSYEQYF | TGTGCCAGCAGTGGCGGGACTATCGGAGTGAGCTCCTACGAGCAGTACTTC
TRBJ2-7 | TRBV11-1 | many | - | CASSSWTAYEQYF | TGTGCCAGCAGCTCCTGGACAGCCTACGAGCAGTACTTC
TRBJ2-7 | TRBV7-3 | - | TRBD1 | CASSARTGFDEQYF | TGTGCCAGCAGCGCCCGGACAGGGTTCGACGAGCAGTACTTC
TRBJ2-5 | TRBV6-6 | few | - | CASGTAAAQETQYF | TGTGCCAGCGGAACGGCGGCGGCCCAAGAGACCCAGTACTTC
TRBJ1-6 | TRBV6-5 | - | - | CASSYQGNSPLHF | TGTGCCAGCAGTTACCAGGGAAATTCACCCCTCCACTTT
TRBJ2-4 | TRBV28 | - | TRBD1 | CASSFRTGLAKNIQYF | TGTGCCAGCAGTTTCCGGACAGGCCTAGCCAAAAACATTCAGTACTTC